This T cell receptor beta chain was documented in a study of post-analysis software for immune sequencing data. Regarding this clonotype: Its antigen is unidentified.

CDR3 size: 15 residues. Germline CDR1 MNHNS, CDR2 SASEGT. V was clipped by 6 bases and J by 0 bases, with 12 bases between them. Study conclusions and caveats: For normalized Chao1 diversity, multiple sclerosis patients scored significantly lower than controls did. Strong co-clustering by F measure was evident for samples that had been prepared in the same batch. Patients showed TRBV5-6, TRBV5-1 and TRBV20-1 among four to six TRBV segments more frequent than in controls.

Researchers reported that TCR beta cDNA libraries carried unique molecular identifiers. The source material, 1 to 10 million T cells, gave rise to roughly 500,000 cDNA molecules. MiXCR, applied by TCRdb to the PCR reads, yields one record per CDR3 protein. The sample has hundreds of thousands of distinct CDR3 sequences, around 50% seen once. The sequence derives from a girl aged 10-17 years with multiple sclerosis. Specimen: blood. V gene TRBV6-1 combines with J gene TRBJ2-1; D is undetermined. The CDR3 loop is CASRPTLSSYNEQFF. In nucleotides, the CDR3 is TGTGCCAGCAGACCCACCTTGAGCTCCTACAATGAGCAGTTCTTC.